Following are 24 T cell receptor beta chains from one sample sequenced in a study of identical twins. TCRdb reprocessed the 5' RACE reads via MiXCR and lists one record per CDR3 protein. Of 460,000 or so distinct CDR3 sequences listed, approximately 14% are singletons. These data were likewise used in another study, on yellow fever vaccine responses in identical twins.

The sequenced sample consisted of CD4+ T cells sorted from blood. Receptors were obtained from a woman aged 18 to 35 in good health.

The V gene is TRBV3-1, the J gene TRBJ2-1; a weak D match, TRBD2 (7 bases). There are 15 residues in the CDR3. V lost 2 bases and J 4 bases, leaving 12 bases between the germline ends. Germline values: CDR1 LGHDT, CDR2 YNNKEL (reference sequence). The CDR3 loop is CASSQFSGTYNEQFF. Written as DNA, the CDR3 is TGTGCCAGCAGCCAATTCAGCGGGACATACAATGAGCAGTTCTTC.

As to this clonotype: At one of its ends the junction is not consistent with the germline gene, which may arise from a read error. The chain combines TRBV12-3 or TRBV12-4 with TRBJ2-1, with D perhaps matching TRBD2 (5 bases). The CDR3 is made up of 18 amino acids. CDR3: CAISLGSLVRILYNEQFF. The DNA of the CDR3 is TGTGCCATCAGTTTGGGGTCACTAGTCCGTATTCTCTACAATGAGCAGTTCTTC.

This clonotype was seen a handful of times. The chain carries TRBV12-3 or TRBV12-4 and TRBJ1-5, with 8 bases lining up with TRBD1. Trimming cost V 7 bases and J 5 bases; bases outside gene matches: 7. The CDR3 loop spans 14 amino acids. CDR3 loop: CASNTQGGDQPQHF. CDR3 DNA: TGTGCCAGCAATACACAGGGGGGCGATCAGCCCCAGCATTTT.

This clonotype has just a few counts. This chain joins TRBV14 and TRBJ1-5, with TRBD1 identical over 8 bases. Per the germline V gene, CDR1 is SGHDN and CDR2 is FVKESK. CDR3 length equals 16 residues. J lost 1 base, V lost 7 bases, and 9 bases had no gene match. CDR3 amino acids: CASTTTGAGSNQPQHF. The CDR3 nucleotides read TGTGCCAGCACCACGACAGGGGCTGGGAGCAATCAGCCCCAGCATTTT.

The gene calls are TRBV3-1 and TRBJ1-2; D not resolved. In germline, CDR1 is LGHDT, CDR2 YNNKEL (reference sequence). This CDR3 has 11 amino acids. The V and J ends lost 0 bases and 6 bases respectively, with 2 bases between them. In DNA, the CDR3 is TGTGCCAGCAGCCAAGATCATGGCTACACCTTC. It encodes CASSQDHGYTF.

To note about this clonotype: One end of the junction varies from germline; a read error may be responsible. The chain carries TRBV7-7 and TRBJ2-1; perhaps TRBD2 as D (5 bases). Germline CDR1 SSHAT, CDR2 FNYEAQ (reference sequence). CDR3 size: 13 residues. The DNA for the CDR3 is TGTGCTAGCAGTAACCAGGAGGCCACTGAGCAGTTCTTC. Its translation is CASSNQEATEQFF.

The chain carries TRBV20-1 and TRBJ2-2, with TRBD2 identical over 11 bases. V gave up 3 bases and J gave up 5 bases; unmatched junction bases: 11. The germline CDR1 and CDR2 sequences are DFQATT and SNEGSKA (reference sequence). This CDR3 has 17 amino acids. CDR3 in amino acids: CSASPGTSGYSTGELFF. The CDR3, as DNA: TGCAGTGCTAGCCCCGGGACTAGCGGATATAGTACCGGGGAGCTGTTTTTT.

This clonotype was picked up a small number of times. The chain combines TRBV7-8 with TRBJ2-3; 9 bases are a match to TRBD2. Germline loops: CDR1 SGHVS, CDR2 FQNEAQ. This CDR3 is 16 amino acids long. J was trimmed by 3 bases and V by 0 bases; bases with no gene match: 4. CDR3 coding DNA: TGTGCCAGCAGCTTAGCTTGGCTAGCGGGGACAGATACGCAGTATTTT. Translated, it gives CASSLAWLAGTDTQYF.

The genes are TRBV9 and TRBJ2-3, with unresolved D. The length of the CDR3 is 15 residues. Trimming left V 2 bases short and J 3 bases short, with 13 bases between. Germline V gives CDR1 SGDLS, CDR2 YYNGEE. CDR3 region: CASSVTVGATDTQYF. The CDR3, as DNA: TGTGCCAGCAGCGTCACGGTCGGAGCGACAGATACGCAGTATTTT.

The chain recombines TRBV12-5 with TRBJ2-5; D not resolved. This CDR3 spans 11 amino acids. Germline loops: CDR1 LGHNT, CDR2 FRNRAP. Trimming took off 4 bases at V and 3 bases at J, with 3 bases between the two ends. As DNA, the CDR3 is TGTGCTAGTGGTTCGGAAGAGACCCAGTACTTC. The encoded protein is CASGSEETQYF.

The CDR3 nucleotides read TGTGCCAGCAGTAGGGCGCGGGGGGAAAAGCAAACGTTCTTC. This encodes CASSRARGEKQTFF. This sequence joins TRBV9 and TRBJ2-1; TRBD2 matches at 8 bases. Trimming at V came to 5 bases and at J to 15 bases, leaving 16 bases not matched to a gene. CDR3 length: 14 residues. Germline V CDR1 and CDR2: SGDLS, YYNGEE.

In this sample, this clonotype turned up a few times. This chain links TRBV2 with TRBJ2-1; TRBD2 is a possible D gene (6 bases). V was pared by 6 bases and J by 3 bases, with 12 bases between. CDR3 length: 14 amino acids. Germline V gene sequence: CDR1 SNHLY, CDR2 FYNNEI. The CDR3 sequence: CASRDYPNYNEQFF. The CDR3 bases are TGTGCCAGCAGGGACTACCCGAACTACAATGAGCAGTTCTTC.

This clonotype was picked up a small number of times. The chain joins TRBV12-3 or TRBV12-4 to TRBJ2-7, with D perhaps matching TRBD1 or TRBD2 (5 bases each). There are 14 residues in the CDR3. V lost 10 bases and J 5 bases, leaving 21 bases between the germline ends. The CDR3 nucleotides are TGTGCCACCTCGTGGGACCTCATCAACGACGAGCAGTACTTC. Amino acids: CATSWDLINDEQYF.

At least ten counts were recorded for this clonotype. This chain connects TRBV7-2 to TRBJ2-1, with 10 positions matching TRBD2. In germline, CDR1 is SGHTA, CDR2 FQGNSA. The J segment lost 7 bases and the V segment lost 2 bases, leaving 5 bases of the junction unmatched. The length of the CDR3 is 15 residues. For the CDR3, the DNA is TGTGCCAGCAGCTTATTGGCTAGCGGGGGTAATGAGCAGTTCTTC. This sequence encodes CASSLLASGGNEQFF.

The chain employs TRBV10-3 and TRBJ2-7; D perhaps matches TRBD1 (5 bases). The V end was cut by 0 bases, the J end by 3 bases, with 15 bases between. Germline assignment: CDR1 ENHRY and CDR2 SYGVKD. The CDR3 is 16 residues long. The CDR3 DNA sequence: TGTGCCATCAGTGAGTCCCTAGGGGCGAACGGCTACGAGCAGTACTTC. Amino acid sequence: CAISESLGANGYEQYF.

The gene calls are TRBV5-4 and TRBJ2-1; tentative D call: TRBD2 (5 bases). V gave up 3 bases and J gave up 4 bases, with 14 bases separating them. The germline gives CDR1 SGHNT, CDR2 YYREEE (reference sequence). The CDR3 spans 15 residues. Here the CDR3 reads CASSSSPEGYNEQFF. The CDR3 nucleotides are TGTGCCAGCAGCTCTAGCCCCGAAGGTTACAATGAGCAGTTCTTC.

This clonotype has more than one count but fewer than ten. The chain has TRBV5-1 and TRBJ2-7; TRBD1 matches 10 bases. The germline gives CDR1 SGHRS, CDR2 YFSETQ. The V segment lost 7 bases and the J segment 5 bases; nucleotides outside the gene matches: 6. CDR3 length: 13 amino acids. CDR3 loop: CASGTGDSHEQYF. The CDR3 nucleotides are TGCGCCAGCGGGACAGGGGATTCCCACGAGCAGTACTTC. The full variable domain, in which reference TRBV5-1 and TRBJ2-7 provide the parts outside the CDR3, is KAGVTQTPRYLIKTRGQQVTLSCSPISGHRSVSWYQQTPGQGLQFLFEYFSETQRNKGNFPGRFSGRQFSNSRSEMNVSTLELGDSALYLCASGTGDSHEQYFGPGTRLTVT.

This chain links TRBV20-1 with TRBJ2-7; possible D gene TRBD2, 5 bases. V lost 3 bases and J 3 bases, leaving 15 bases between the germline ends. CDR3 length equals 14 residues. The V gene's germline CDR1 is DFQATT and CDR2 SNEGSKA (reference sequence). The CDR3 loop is CSASRQAGNYEQYF. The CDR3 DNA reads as TGCAGTGCTAGTCGGCAGGCGGGCAACTACGAGCAGTACTTC.

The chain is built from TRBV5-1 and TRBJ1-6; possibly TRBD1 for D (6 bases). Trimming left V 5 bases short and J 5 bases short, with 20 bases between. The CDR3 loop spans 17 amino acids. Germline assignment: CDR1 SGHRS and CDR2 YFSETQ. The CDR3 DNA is TGCGCCAGCAGGGGGGCACGGGCCGACGGGCATAATTCACCCCTCCACTTT. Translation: CASRGARADGHNSPLHF.

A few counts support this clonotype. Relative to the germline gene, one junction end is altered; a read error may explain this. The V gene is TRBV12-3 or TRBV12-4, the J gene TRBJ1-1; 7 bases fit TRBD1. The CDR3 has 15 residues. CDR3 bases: TGTGCCAGCAGTTTATTCCAGGGGGTGAACGCTGAAGCTTTCTTT. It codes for CASSLFQGVNAEAFF.

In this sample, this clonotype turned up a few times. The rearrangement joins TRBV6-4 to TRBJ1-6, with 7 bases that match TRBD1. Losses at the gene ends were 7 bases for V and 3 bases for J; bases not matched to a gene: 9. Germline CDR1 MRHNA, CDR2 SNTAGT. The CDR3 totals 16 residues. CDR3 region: CASNEGQEDYNSPLHF. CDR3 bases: TGTGCCAGCAACGAAGGACAGGAGGACTATAATTCACCCCTCCACTTT.

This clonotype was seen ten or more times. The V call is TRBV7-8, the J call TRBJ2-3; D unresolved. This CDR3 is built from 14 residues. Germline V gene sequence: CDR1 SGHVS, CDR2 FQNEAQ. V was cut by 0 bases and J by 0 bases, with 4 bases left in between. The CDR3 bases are TGTGCCAGCAGCTTAGCGCTCAGCACAGATACGCAGTATTTT. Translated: CASSLALSTDTQYF.

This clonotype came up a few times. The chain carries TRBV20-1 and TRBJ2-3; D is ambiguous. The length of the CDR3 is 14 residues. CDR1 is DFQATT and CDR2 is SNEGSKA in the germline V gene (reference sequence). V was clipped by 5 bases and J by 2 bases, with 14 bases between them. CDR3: CSAGYPSFTDTQYF. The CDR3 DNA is TGCAGTGCTGGCTATCCAAGCTTCACAGATACGCAGTATTTT.

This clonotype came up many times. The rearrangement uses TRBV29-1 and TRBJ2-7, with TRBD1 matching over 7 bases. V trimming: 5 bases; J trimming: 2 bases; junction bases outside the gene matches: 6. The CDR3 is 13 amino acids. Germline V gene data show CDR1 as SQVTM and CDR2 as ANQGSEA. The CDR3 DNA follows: TGCAGCGTTACACCGGGACAGCCCTACGAGCAGTACTTC. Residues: CSVTPGQPYEQYF.